The subject of this entry is one T cell receptor beta chain. Antigen: not known. The sample comes from a study of PD-1 blockade in classical Hodgkin lymphoma. Study results and limitations: Why the repertoires differ is still unclear, perhaps disease activity or prior therapy. Individuals initiating nivolumab under 1 year after ASCT were excluded.

The patients all showed relapse after autologous stem cell transplantation, while their brentuximab vedotin exposure varied. Measured with immunoSEQ multiplex PCR; TCRdb has only the in-frame clones, and not every one. Of roughly 42,000 clones in the sample, 76% were seen once. The germline V and J ends were trimmed by 3 bases and 3 bases, with 7 bases remaining between them. This CDR3 contains 12 residues. Germline lookup yields CDR1 SGDLS and CDR2 YYNGEE. The sequenced sample was peripheral blood mononuclear cells (PBMCs), obtained at baseline. This clonotype originated in a human donor with classical Hodgkin lymphoma. The chain recombines TRBV9 with TRBJ2-7; maybe TRBD1 (6 bases). The CDR3 spells CASSGTDYEQYF. CDR3 in DNA: TGTGCCAGCAGCGGGACAGACTACGAGCAGTACTTC.